The text below deals with one T cell receptor beta chain. Its cognate antigen is unknown. The sample originates from a study of cytomegalovirus exposure and HLA in healthy donors. Study results and caveats: Later analysis identified several of the most significant clusters that appeared linked to common viral pathogens. In a later analysis, DRB1 alleles had the most associated TCRs; HLA-C alleles the fewest. Later analysis identified 15,000 to 20,000 TCR beta sequences associated with HLA alleles, using a false discovery rate threshold of 0.05.

This CDR3 is 15 amino acids long. Trimming left V 3 bases short and J 9 bases short, with 18 bases between. CDR1 and CDR2 from the germline V gene are MGHRA and YSYEKL. The PCR was carried out with 60 Vbeta primers and 13 Jbeta primers. Libraries were prepared by immunoSEQ multiplex PCR; TCRdb keeps only in-frame clonotypes and omits some of them. The sample holds around 110,000 clones, about 85% seen once. What was sequenced was PBMCs. This rearrangement joins TRBV4-1 to TRBJ1-5; TRBD1 is a possible D gene (6 bases). The clonotype was recovered from a young man in good health and CMV-seronegative. The CDR3 DNA is TGCGCCAGCAGCCAGGATGGTGCAGGGGCACGGCCCCAGCATTTT. Its translation: CASSQDGAGARPQHF.